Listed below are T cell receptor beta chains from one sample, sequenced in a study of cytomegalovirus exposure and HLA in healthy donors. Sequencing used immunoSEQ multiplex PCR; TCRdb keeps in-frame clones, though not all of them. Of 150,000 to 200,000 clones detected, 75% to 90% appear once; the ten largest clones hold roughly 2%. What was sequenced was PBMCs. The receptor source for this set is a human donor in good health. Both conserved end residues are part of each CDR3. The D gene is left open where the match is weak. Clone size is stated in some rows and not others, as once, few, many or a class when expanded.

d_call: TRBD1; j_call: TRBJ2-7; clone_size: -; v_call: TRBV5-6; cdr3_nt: TGTGCCAGCAGCCAGGGACAGGCCTACGAGCAGTACTTC; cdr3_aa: CASSQGQAYEQYF
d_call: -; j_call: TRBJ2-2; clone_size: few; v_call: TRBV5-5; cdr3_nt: TGTGCCAGCAGCTTGGAGGGCGGGGTGAACACCGGGGAGCTGTTTTTT; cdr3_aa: CASSLEGGVNTGELFF
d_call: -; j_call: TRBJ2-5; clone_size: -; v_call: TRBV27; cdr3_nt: TGTGCCAGCAGTTTCCCCCGGGAGTGGGTCGGGGAGACCCAGTACTTC; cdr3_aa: CASSFPREWVGETQYF
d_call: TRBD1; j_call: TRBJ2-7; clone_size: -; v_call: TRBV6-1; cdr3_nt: TGTGCCAGCAGTGAACGGGACAGGCCTCATCCGCAGTACTTC; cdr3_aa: CASSERDRPHPQYF
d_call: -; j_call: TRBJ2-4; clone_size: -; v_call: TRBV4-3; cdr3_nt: TGCGCCAGCAGCCAAGACGGCGGGTACGCCAAAAACATTCAGTACTTC; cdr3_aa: CASSQDGGYAKNIQYF
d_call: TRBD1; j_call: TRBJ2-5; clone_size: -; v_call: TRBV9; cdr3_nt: TGTGCCAGCTCGCGGTCAGCGACAGGGGGAGGGACCCAGTACTTC; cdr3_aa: CASSRSATGGGTQYF
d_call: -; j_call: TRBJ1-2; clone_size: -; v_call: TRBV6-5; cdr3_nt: TGTGCCAGCAGTTTTCATCAACAGGGAGTCTATGGCTACACCTTC; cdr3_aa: CASSFHQQGVYGYTF
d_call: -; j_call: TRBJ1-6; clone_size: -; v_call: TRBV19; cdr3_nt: TGTGCCAGTAGTATTACAGGGAACAATTCACCCCTCCACTTT; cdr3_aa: CASSITGNNSPLHF
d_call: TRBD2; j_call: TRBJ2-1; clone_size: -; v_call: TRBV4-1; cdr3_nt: TGCGCCAGCAGCCAAAGGTCGGGGGGGATGTACTACAATGAGCAGTTCTTC; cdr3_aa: CASSQRSGGMYYNEQFF
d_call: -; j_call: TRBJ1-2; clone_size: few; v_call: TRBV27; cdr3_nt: TGTGCCAGCAGTTTATCTTTCCAGGAAGCTAACTATGGCTACACCTTC; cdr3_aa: CASSLSFQEANYGYTF
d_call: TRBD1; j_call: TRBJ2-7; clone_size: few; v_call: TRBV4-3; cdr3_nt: TGCGCCAGCAGCCCTTCGACAGGGGGGAACTACGAGCAGTACTTC; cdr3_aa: CASSPSTGGNYEQYF
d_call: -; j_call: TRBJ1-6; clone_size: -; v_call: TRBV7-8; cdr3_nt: TGTGCCAGCAGCTTAAATCCTGGTTTTGGTGCGAGAAATTCACCCCTCCACTTT; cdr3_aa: CASSLNPGFGARNSPLHF
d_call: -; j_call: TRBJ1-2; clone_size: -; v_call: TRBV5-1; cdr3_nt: TGCGCCAGCAGCCATGAGGGGGACTATGGCTACACCTTC; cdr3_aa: CASSHEGDYGYTF
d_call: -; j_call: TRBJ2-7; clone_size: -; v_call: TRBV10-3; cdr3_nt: TGTGCCACCCAGGCAGCAGGGACCTACGAGCAGTACTTC; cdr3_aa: CATQAAGTYEQYF
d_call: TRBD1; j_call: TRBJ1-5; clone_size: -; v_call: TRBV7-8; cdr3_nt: TGTGCCAGCAGCTTAGCCCAGGGGGCTGTAAGTCAGCCCCAGCATTTT; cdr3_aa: CASSLAQGAVSQPQHF
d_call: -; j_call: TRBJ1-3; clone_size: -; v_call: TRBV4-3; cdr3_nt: TGCGCCAGCAGCCAAGGAGATTCTGGAAACACCATATATTTT; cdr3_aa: CASSQGDSGNTIYF
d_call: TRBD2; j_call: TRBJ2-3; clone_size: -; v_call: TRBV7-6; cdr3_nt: TGTGCCAGCAGCAGACTAGCGGGGTTCGGAACAGATACGCAGTATTTT; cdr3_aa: CASSRLAGFGTDTQYF
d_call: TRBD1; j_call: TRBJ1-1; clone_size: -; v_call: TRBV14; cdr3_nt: TGTGCCAGCAGTCGGCGCGGACAGGGGTTTGGTGAAGCTTTCTTT; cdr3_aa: CASSRRGQGFGEAFF
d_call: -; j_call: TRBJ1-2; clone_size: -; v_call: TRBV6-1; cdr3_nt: TGTGCCAGCAGTGAAGGTCGGGAGAACTATGGCTACACCTTC; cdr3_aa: CASSEGRENYGYTF
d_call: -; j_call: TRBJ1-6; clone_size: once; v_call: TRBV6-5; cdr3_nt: TGTGCCAGCAGTTACTCCGGCTCGGGCTATAATTCACCCCTCCACTTT; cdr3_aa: CASSYSGSGYNSPLHF
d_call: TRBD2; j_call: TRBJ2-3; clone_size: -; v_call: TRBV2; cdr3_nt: TGTGCCAGGGAGGGACTAGCAAAAAGCACAGATACGCAGTATTTT; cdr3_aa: CAREGLAKSTDTQYF
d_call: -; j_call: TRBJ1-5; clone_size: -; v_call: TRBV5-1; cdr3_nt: TGCGCCAGCAGCTTGGGAGACAGCCACCTCGAACCCCAGCATTTT; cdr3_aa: CASSLGDSHLEPQHF
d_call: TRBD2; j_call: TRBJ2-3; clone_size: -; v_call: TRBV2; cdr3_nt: TGTGCCAGCAGTAAGAGTGGACTAGCTGTAGATACGCAGTATTTT; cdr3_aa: CASSKSGLAVDTQYF
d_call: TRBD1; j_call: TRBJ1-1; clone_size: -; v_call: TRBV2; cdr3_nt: TGTGCCAGCAGTGAAGACAGGGGATCCACTGAAGCTTTCTTT; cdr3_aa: CASSEDRGSTEAFF
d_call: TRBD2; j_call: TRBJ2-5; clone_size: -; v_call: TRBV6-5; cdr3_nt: TGTGCCAGCAGTTACTTTCGGGGGGGCGAGAAGACCCAGTACTTC; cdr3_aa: CASSYFRGGEKTQYF
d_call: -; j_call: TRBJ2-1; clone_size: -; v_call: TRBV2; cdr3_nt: TGTGCCAGCAGTGAAGTGGGGGGGCTCGATGAGCAGTTCTTC; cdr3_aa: CASSEVGGLDEQFF
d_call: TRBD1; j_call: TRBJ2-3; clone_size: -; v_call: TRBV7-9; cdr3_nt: TGTGCCAGCAGCCCGCTGGGGACAGATAACACAGATACGCAGTATTTT; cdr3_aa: CASSPLGTDNTDTQYF
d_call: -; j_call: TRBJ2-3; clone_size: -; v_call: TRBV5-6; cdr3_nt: TGTGCCAGCAGCTTGGTACTGGTGGGCGGGGGCAGCACAGATACGCAGTATTTT; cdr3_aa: CASSLVLVGGGSTDTQYF
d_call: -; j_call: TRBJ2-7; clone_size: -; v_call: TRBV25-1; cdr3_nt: TGTGCCAGCAGTGGCCCTTTAGGGGCAGGACACGAGCAGTACTTC; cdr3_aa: CASSGPLGAGHEQYF
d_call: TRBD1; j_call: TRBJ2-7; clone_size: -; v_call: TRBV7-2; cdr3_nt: TGTGCCAGCAGCTTGGACTCCGGGACAGGACGCTACGAGCAGTACTTC; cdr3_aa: CASSLDSGTGRYEQYF
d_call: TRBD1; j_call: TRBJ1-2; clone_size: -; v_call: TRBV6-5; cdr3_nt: TGTGCCAGCAGTTACAACAGGGGGGACTATGGCTACACCTTC; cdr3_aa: CASSYNRGDYGYTF
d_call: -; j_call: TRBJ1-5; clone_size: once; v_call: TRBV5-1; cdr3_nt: TGCGCCAGCAGCTTAGAGGGATCCAGCAATCAGCCCCAGCATTTT; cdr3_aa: CASSLEGSSNQPQHF
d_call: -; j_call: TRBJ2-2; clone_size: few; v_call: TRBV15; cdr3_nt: TGTGCCACCAGCAGGGGGGGTAGGACGCCCCAAGGGGAGCTGTTTTTT; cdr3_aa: CATSRGGRTPQGELFF
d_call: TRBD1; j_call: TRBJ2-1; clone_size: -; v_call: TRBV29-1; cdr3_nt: TGCAGCGTTATCCCGGGGACAGGGGAAGGCTACAATGAGCAGTTCTTC; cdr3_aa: CSVIPGTGEGYNEQFF
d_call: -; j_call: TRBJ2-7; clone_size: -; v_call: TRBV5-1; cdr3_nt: TGCGCCAGCAGCTCAACAGGGTTCGGGTCCTACGAGCAGTACTTC; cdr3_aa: CASSSTGFGSYEQYF
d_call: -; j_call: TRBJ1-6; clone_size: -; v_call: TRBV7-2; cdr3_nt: TGTGCCACGAGTCCCCAAGCGGGCAATTCACCCCTCCACTTT; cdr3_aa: CATSPQAGNSPLHF
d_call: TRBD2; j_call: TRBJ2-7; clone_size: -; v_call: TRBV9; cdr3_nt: TGTGCCAGCAGCGACGGGACTAGCGGGGCCTACGAGCAGTACTTC; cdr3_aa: CASSDGTSGAYEQYF
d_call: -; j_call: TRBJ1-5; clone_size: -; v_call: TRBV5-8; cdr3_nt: TGTGCCAGAGTTCGGTCCTATAGCAATCAGCCCCAGCATTTT; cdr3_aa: CARVRSYSNQPQHF
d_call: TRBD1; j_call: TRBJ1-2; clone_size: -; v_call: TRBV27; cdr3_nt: TGTGCCAGCAGCCCGGGACAGGGGGGCTATGGCTACACCTTC; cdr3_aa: CASSPGQGGYGYTF